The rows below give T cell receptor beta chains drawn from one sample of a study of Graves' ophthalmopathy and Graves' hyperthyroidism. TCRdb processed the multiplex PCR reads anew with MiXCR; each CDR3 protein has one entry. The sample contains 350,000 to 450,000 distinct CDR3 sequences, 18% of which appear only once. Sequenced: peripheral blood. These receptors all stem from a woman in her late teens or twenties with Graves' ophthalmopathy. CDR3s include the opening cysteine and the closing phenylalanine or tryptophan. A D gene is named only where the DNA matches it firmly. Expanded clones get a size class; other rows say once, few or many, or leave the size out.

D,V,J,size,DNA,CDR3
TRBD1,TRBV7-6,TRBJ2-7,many,TGTGCCAGCAGCGCCCCCGGGACAGGGGACTCCTACGAGCAGTACTTC,CASSAPGTGDSYEQYF
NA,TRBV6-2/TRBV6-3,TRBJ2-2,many,TGTGCCAGCACCCGCTCCGGGATGACCGGGGAGCTGTTTTTT,CASTRSGMTGELFF
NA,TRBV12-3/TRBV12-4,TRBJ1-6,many,TGTGCCAGCAGTCTTGGGGGGGGGGTTAATTCACCCCTCCACTTT,CASSLGGGVNSPLHF
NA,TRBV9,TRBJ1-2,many,TGTGCCAGCAGCGCAACCTATGGCTACACCTTC,CASSATYGYTF
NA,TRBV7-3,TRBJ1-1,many,TGTGCCAGCAGCTTAGAGGGGGAATTGAACACTGAAGCTTTCTTT,CASSLEGELNTEAFF
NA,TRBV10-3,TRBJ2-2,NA,TGTGCCATCAAAAACAGGGAATCGGACGGGGAGCTGTTTTTT,CAIKNRESDGELFF
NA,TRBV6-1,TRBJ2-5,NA,TGTGCCAGCAGTGCCGCAGGCTATTCACAAGAGACCCAGTACTTC,CASSAAGYSQETQYF
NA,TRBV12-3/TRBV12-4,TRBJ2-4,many,TGTGCCAGCAGTCCTCCCGGGACCCTCAAAAACATTCAGTACTTC,CASSPPGTLKNIQYF
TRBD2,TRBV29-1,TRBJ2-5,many,TGCAGCGTTGAAGGCCTAGCGGCGAAAAAACAAGAGACCCAGTACTTC,CSVEGLAAKKQETQYF
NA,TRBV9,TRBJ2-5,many,TGTGCCAGCAGCGTAGGTGGGGGCCAAGAGACCCAGTACTTC,CASSVGGGQETQYF
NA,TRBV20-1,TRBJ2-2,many,TGCAGTGCTAGAGATCCTAGAGGGAACGCCGGGGAGCTGTTTTTT,CSARDPRGNAGELFF
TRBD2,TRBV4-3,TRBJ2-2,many,TGCGCCAGCACAAGACTAGCGGGAGCATCAGCCGGGGAGCTGTTTTTT,CASTRLAGASAGELFF
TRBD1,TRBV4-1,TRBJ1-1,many,TGCGCCAGCAGTCGACAGGGTTGGGGGAACACTGAAGCTTTCTTT,CASSRQGWGNTEAFF
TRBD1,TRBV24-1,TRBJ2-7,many,TGTGCCACCAGTGACCCCGGGACAGGGTTCGAGCAGTACTTC,CATSDPGTGFEQYF
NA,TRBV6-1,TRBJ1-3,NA,TGTGCCAGCAGCGACCATAGGGGAGGTGGAAACACCATATATTTT,CASSDHRGGGNTIYF
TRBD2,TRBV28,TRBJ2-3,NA,TGTGCCAGCAGTTTGTGGCGGGAGGCTGCAGATACGCAGTATTTT,CASSLWREAADTQYF
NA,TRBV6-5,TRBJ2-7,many,TGTGCCAGCGGAGGGGTAGGACTTTACGAGCAGTACTTC,CASGGVGLYEQYF
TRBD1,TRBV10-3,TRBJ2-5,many,TGTGCCATTGGGACAGGGGAATCGTCTGCGACCCAGTACTTC,CAIGTGESSATQYF
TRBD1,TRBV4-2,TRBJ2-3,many,TGTGCCAGCAGCCAAGAAATTCCGGGACAGGGCACAGATACGCAGTATTTT,CASSQEIPGQGTDTQYF
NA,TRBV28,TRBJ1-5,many,TGTGCCAGCAGTTCCCGCCGAGGGGTGGGTAATCAGCCCCAGCATTTT,CASSSRRGVGNQPQHF
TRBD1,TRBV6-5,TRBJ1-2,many,TGTGCCAGCAGTTACCGCGACAGGGGGCTATATGGCTACACCTTC,CASSYRDRGLYGYTF
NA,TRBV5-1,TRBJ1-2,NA,TGCGCCAGCAGCTTGGCCGTTGGAATTAACTATGGCTACACCTTC,CASSLAVGINYGYTF
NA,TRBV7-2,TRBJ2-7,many,TGTGCCAGCAGCTTAGAGGGATTCTACGAGCAGTACTTC,CASSLEGFYEQYF
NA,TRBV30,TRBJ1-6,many,TGTGCCTGGAGTGTACGGCCAGAAGATTCACCCCTCCACTTT,CAWSVRPEDSPLHF
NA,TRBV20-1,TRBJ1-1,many,TGCAGTGCTGGGGGGGAGGCTGAAGCTTTCTTT,CSAGGEAEAFF
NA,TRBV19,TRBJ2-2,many,TGTGCCAGTAGTATAGAGCTAGTGAGCTCCGGGGAGCTGTTTTTT,CASSIELVSSGELFF
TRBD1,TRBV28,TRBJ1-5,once,TGTGCCAGCAGTCGTACCCAGGGGGTCAATCAGCCCCAGCATTTT,CASSRTQGVNQPQHF
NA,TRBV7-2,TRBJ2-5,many,TGTGCCAGCAGCTTACGAAACAGGAGACCTCAAGAGACCCAGTACTTC,CASSLRNRRPQETQYF
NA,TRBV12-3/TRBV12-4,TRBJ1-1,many,TGTGCCAGCAGAAACCGGGACACTGAAGCTTTCTTT,CASRNRDTEAFF
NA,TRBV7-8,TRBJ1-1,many,TGTGCCAGCAGCTTATTCGGGGCAAATTCAGAAACTCATGAAGCTTTCTTT,CASSLFGANSETHEAFF
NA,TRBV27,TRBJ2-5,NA,TGTGCCAGCAGTTCCCACGACCAAGAGACCCAGTACTTC,CASSSHDQETQYF
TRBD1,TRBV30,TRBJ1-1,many,TGTGCCTGGAGTGAAAGGACAGGGCCTGAAGCTTTCTTT,CAWSERTGPEAFF
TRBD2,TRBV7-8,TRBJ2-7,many,TGTGCCAGCAGCCCAGCGGGACTAGCGGGACCGGGGCAATACTTC,CASSPAGLAGPGQYF
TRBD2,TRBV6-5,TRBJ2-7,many,TGTGCCAGCAGTTACTCGGGACTAGCGGGGGTACACGAGCAGTACTTC,CASSYSGLAGVHEQYF
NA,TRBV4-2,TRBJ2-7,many,TGTGCCAGCAGCACCATCCCAGGCCGAAGCTCCTCCTACGAGCAGTACTTC,CASSTIPGRSSSYEQYF
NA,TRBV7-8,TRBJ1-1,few,TGTGCCAGCAGCTTTTGGGGTCCGGAGACCAAAAACACTGAAGCTTTCTTT,CASSFWGPETKNTEAFF
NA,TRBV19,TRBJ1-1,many,TGTGCCAGTAGTTGGGGCGGTATTGAAGCTTTCTTT,CASSWGGIEAFF
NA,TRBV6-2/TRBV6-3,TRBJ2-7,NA,TGTGCCAGCAACCGCCCTGGGACCCCAGACCCCTACGAGCAGTACTTC,CASNRPGTPDPYEQYF
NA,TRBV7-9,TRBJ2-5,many,TGTGCCAGCAGCCGTAGACAGGAATACCAAGAGACCCAGTACTTC,CASSRRQEYQETQYF
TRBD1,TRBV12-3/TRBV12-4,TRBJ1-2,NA,TGTGCCAGCAGTTTCGACCTTGACAGGGGGCAGGGCTACACCTTC,CASSFDLDRGQGYTF
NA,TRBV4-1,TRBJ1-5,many,TGCGCCAGCAGCCAAGTATTACACGGGACGGGCGGCAATCAGCCCCAGCATTTT,CASSQVLHGTGGNQPQHF
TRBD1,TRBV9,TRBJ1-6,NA,TGTGCCAGCAGCGTAGGGACAGGGACAGGGAATTCACCCCTCCACTTT,CASSVGTGTGNSPLHF